A selection of T cell receptor beta chains follows, all from one sample in a study of radiation and T cells in renal cell carcinoma. Sequencing was performed with immunoSEQ multiplex PCR; in TCRdb, only in-frame clones are kept and a portion is missing. This sample has about 43,000 clones, with roughly 80% found just once. The starting material was blood, obtained from a patient whose treatment included radiotherapy and nephrectomy. These receptors all stem from a woman aged 70-85 years with renal cell carcinoma. CDR3s include the opening cysteine and the closing phenylalanine or tryptophan. Fields, in order: clone size, D gene, J gene, V gene, CDR3 protein, CDR3 DNA. D genes are given only for firm matches. Some rows mark clone size as missing; the rest say once, few, many or name a class of expanded clone.

clone_size: -
d_call: TRBD2
j_call: TRBJ2-1
v_call: TRBV29-1
cdr3_aa: CSGASGVFLEQFF
cdr3_nt: TGCAGCGGGGCTAGCGGGGTCTTCCTTGAGCAGTTCTTC

clone_size: -
d_call: -
j_call: TRBJ2-4
v_call: TRBV2
cdr3_aa: CASISGGINIQYF
cdr3_nt: TGTGCCAGCATTAGTGGGGGGATAAACATTCAGTACTTC

clone_size: -
d_call: TRBD2
j_call: TRBJ2-7
v_call: TRBV4-2
cdr3_aa: CASSQDPSGGLGSSYEQYF
cdr3_nt: TGTGCCAGCAGCCAGGATCCTAGCGGGGGGCTTGGGAGCTCCTACGAGCAGTACTTC

clone_size: -
d_call: -
j_call: TRBJ2-3
v_call: TRBV30
cdr3_aa: CAWSSWGSPGTDTQYF
cdr3_nt: TGTGCCTGGAGTTCCTGGGGTAGCCCAGGGACAGATACGCAGTATTTT

clone_size: -
d_call: -
j_call: TRBJ2-3
v_call: TRBV29-1
cdr3_aa: CSVVAQRVDTQYF
cdr3_nt: TGCAGCGTCGTAGCCCAAAGGGTAGATACGCAGTATTTT

clone_size: -
d_call: TRBD1
j_call: TRBJ1-2
v_call: TRBV27
cdr3_aa: CASSPGQGLLLNYGYTF
cdr3_nt: TGTGCCAGCAGTCCGGGACAGGGGCTCCTCCTAAACTATGGCTACACCTTC

clone_size: few
d_call: TRBD1
j_call: TRBJ1-3
v_call: TRBV28
cdr3_aa: CASSLQGGGNTIYF
cdr3_nt: TGTGCCAGCAGCTTACAGGGGGGCGGAAACACCATATATTTT

clone_size: -
d_call: TRBD1
j_call: TRBJ2-1
v_call: TRBV5-3
cdr3_aa: CARSFYRGEYNEQFF
cdr3_nt: TGTGCCAGAAGCTTTTACAGGGGGGAATACAATGAGCAGTTCTTC

clone_size: -
d_call: TRBD2
j_call: TRBJ2-5
v_call: TRBV5-1
cdr3_aa: CASRGSGTETQYF
cdr3_nt: TGCGCCAGCAGGGGTAGCGGGACGGAGACCCAGTACTTC

clone_size: -
d_call: -
j_call: TRBJ1-2
v_call: TRBV28
cdr3_aa: CASSYLSRPGYTF
cdr3_nt: TGTGCCAGCAGTTACCTTTCTCGGCCCGGCTACACCTTC

clone_size: -
d_call: -
j_call: TRBJ1-4
v_call: TRBV21-1
cdr3_aa: CASSHRAHTEKLFF
cdr3_nt: TGTGCCAGCAGTCACCGGGCCCACACTGAAAAACTGTTTTTT

clone_size: once
d_call: -
j_call: TRBJ1-5
v_call: TRBV6-1
cdr3_aa: CATTGGRSNQPQHF
cdr3_nt: TGTGCCACAACCGGGGGGCGAAGCAATCAGCCCCAGCATTTT

clone_size: -
d_call: TRBD1
j_call: TRBJ1-2
v_call: TRBV28
cdr3_aa: CASSPDRERDYGYTF
cdr3_nt: TGTGCCAGCAGCCCCGACAGGGAGAGGGACTATGGCTACACCTTC

clone_size: -
d_call: TRBD1
j_call: TRBJ2-4
v_call: TRBV27
cdr3_aa: CASSIQGAGSKNIQYF
cdr3_nt: TGTGCCAGCAGTATACAGGGGGCTGGGTCCAAAAACATTCAGTACTTC

clone_size: -
d_call: -
j_call: TRBJ2-7
v_call: TRBV29-1
cdr3_aa: CSVAGNYEQYF
cdr3_nt: TGCAGCGTTGCGGGGAACTACGAGCAGTACTTC

clone_size: -
d_call: TRBD2
j_call: TRBJ2-1
v_call: TRBV5-4
cdr3_aa: CASSLRGGLPYNEQFF
cdr3_nt: TGTGCCAGCAGCTTGCGGGGAGGGCTCCCCTACAATGAGCAGTTCTTC

clone_size: -
d_call: TRBD1
j_call: TRBJ1-2
v_call: TRBV2
cdr3_aa: CASRPGQGASGYTF
cdr3_nt: TGTGCCAGCAGGCCAGGACAGGGGGCTAGTGGCTACACCTTC

clone_size: -
d_call: -
j_call: TRBJ2-1
v_call: TRBV6-1
cdr3_aa: CASVGGYRYNEQFF
cdr3_nt: TGTGCCAGCGTGGGGGGTTACCGATACAATGAGCAGTTCTTC

clone_size: once
d_call: -
j_call: TRBJ1-6
v_call: TRBV18
cdr3_aa: CASSLEYRNSPLHF
cdr3_nt: TGTGCCAGCTCACTCGAGTATCGCAATTCACCCCTCCACTTT

clone_size: -
d_call: -
j_call: TRBJ2-4
v_call: TRBV5-1
cdr3_aa: CASSLGFSRDLVLAKNIQYF
cdr3_nt: TGCGCCAGCAGCTTGGGCTTTTCCCGGGACTTAGTGCTAGCCAAAAACATTCAGTACTTC

clone_size: -
d_call: -
j_call: TRBJ2-3
v_call: TRBV4-3
cdr3_aa: CASSQEGSDTQYF
cdr3_nt: TGCGCCAGCAGCCAAGAGGGATCAGATACGCAGTATTTT

clone_size: -
d_call: TRBD1
j_call: TRBJ2-7
v_call: TRBV10-2
cdr3_aa: CATRGQGTGEQYF
cdr3_nt: TGCGCCACCAGGGGACAGGGGACAGGCGAGCAGTACTTC

clone_size: -
d_call: TRBD1
j_call: TRBJ1-4
v_call: TRBV27
cdr3_aa: CASSLSQGAANEKLFF
cdr3_nt: TGTGCCAGCAGTTTATCACAGGGGGCCGCTAATGAAAAACTGTTTTTT

clone_size: -
d_call: -
j_call: TRBJ2-7
v_call: TRBV6-1
cdr3_aa: CASSDSLYEQYF
cdr3_nt: TGTGCCAGCAGCGACAGTTTATACGAGCAGTACTTC

clone_size: -
d_call: TRBD1
j_call: TRBJ2-7
v_call: TRBV11-2
cdr3_aa: CASSPTGAGEQYF
cdr3_nt: TGTGCCAGCAGTCCGACAGGGGCGGGGGAGCAGTACTTC

clone_size: -
d_call: -
j_call: TRBJ2-3
v_call: TRBV6-6
cdr3_aa: CAAEGDQEDTQYF
cdr3_nt: TGTGCCGCTGAGGGGGATCAAGAAGATACGCAGTATTTT

clone_size: -
d_call: TRBD1
j_call: TRBJ1-4
v_call: TRBV19
cdr3_aa: CASTRTGGSATNEKLFF
cdr3_nt: TGTGCCAGTACGCGGACAGGGGGATCAGCAACTAATGAAAAACTGTTTTTT

clone_size: -
d_call: -
j_call: TRBJ2-1
v_call: TRBV29-1
cdr3_aa: CSVESGGQVYNEQFF
cdr3_nt: TGCAGCGTTGAGAGTGGGGGGCAGGTATACAATGAGCAGTTCTTC

clone_size: -
d_call: TRBD2
j_call: TRBJ2-5
v_call: TRBV6-4
cdr3_aa: CAQISGNRQETQYF
cdr3_nt: TGTGCCCAAATTAGCGGGAACCGACAAGAGACCCAGTACTTC

clone_size: -
d_call: TRBD2
j_call: TRBJ2-5
v_call: TRBV5-1
cdr3_aa: CASSFMPRRGGRQETQYF
cdr3_nt: TGCGCCAGCAGCTTCATGCCTCGGCGGGGGGGCCGTCAAGAGACCCAGTACTTC

clone_size: -
d_call: -
j_call: TRBJ1-1
v_call: TRBV27
cdr3_aa: CASSSPLGAAFF
cdr3_nt: TGTGCCAGCAGCTCACCCCTGGGGGCGGCTTTCTTT

clone_size: -
d_call: TRBD1
j_call: TRBJ2-1
v_call: TRBV6-6
cdr3_aa: CASVRTGYNEQFF
cdr3_nt: TGTGCCAGCGTTAGGACAGGGTACAATGAGCAGTTCTTC

clone_size: -
d_call: TRBD2
j_call: TRBJ2-1
v_call: TRBV19
cdr3_aa: CASSTRSSGNEQFF
cdr3_nt: TGTGCCAGTAGTACTCGGAGTAGCGGGAATGAGCAGTTCTTC

clone_size: -
d_call: -
j_call: TRBJ1-1
v_call: TRBV5-1
cdr3_aa: CASSLGQEAFF
cdr3_nt: TGCGCCAGCAGCTTGGGCCAGGAAGCTTTCTTT

clone_size: -
d_call: TRBD2
j_call: TRBJ2-7
v_call: TRBV29-1
cdr3_aa: CSVVTSGLYEQYF
cdr3_nt: TGCAGCGTTGTAACTAGCGGCCTCTACGAGCAGTACTTC

clone_size: -
d_call: TRBD2
j_call: TRBJ2-1
v_call: TRBV7-9
cdr3_aa: CASSLETSINEQFF
cdr3_nt: TGTGCCAGCAGCCTTGAGACTAGCATCAATGAGCAGTTCTTC

clone_size: -
d_call: TRBD2
j_call: TRBJ2-1
v_call: TRBV18
cdr3_aa: CASSRSGTNYNEQFF
cdr3_nt: TGTGCCAGCTCACGTAGCGGGACTAACTACAATGAGCAGTTCTTC

clone_size: once
d_call: TRBD2
j_call: TRBJ2-1
v_call: TRBV10-3
cdr3_aa: CAISGLAGGRNEQFF
cdr3_nt: TGTGCCATCAGTGGGCTAGCGGGAGGTCGAAATGAGCAGTTCTTC

clone_size: -
d_call: TRBD2
j_call: TRBJ2-5
v_call: TRBV7-9
cdr3_aa: CASAKLVAGGGETQYF
cdr3_nt: TGTGCCAGCGCCAAACTGGTGGCGGGAGGGGGAGAGACCCAGTACTTC

clone_size: -
d_call: TRBD2
j_call: TRBJ2-1
v_call: TRBV7-9
cdr3_aa: CASSLSVLAGGFYNEQFF
cdr3_nt: TGTGCCAGCAGCCTTAGCGTCCTAGCGGGAGGGTTCTACAATGAGCAGTTCTTC

clone_size: -
d_call: -
j_call: TRBJ1-5
v_call: TRBV10-3
cdr3_aa: CAISGGSGDQPQHF
cdr3_nt: TGTGCCATCAGTGGAGGGAGTGGCGATCAGCCCCAGCATTTT

clone_size: few
d_call: -
j_call: TRBJ2-2
v_call: TRBV6-1
cdr3_aa: CASNDLGNTGELFF
cdr3_nt: TGTGCCAGCAACGACCTGGGGAACACCGGGGAGCTGTTTTTT

clone_size: -
d_call: -
j_call: TRBJ2-1
v_call: TRBV7-9
cdr3_aa: CASESLRSSYNEQFF
cdr3_nt: TGTGCCAGCGAGAGTTTACGAAGCTCCTACAATGAGCAGTTCTTC

clone_size: many
d_call: TRBD1
j_call: TRBJ1-1
v_call: TRBV7-9
cdr3_aa: CASSRQGGTEAFF
cdr3_nt: TGTGCCAGCAGCAGACAGGGAGGTACTGAAGCTTTCTTT

clone_size: -
d_call: TRBD1
j_call: TRBJ1-4
v_call: TRBV4-1
cdr3_aa: CASSRPQGSNEKLFF
cdr3_nt: TGCGCCAGCAGCCGACCACAGGGGAGTAATGAAAAACTGTTTTTT

clone_size: -
d_call: -
j_call: TRBJ2-3
v_call: TRBV2
cdr3_aa: CASLSRVTDTQYF
cdr3_nt: TGTGCCAGCCTAAGTAGGGTCACAGATACGCAGTATTTT

clone_size: -
d_call: -
j_call: TRBJ2-3
v_call: TRBV19
cdr3_aa: CASSIGGDRKDTQYF
cdr3_nt: TGTGCCAGTAGTATAGGGGGGGACCGAAAAGATACGCAGTATTTT

clone_size: -
d_call: TRBD1
j_call: TRBJ1-2
v_call: TRBV7-2
cdr3_aa: CASSNPGGSGGYTF
cdr3_nt: TGTGCCAGCAGCAATCCAGGGGGCTCTGGCGGCTACACCTTC